The sample holds a few counts of the clone carrying this T cell receptor (beta chain). The data were taken from a study of T-cell reconstitution after alpha-beta-depleted transplantation in children. Construction of the TCRbeta library involved unique molecular identifiers. TCRdb reanalysed the PCR reads using MiXCR and keeps one entry per CDR3 protein. The table includes about 400,000 distinct CDR3 sequences, just over 20% detected once. This CDR3 region has 17 residues. The sequencing used PBMCs from the stem cell graft donor, collected from the stem cell graft. The receptor comes from a human donor who donated a stem cell graft to a child with acute myeloid leukemia. The chain is built from TRBV21-1 and TRBJ2-5; the table calls TRBD2, which could not be checked here. TRBV21-1 is deemed a pseudogene. DNA of the CDR3: TGTGCCAGCAGCAAGGTCCTGACTAGTTGTCGGGGAGAGACCCAGTACTTC. As protein: CASSKVLTSCRGETQYF.